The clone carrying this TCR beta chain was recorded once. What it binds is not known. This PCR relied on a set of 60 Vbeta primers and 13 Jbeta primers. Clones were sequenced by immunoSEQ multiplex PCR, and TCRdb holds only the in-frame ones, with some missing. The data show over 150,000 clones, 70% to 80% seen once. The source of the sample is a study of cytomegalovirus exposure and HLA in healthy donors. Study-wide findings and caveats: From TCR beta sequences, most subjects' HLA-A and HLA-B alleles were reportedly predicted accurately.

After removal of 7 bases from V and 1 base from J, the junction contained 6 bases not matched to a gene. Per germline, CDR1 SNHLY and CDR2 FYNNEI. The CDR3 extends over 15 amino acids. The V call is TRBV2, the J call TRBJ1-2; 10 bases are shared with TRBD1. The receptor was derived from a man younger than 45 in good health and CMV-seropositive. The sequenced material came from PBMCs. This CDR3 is CASIRDRGNNYGYTF. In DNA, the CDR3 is TGTGCCAGCATAAGGGACAGGGGCAATAACTATGGCTACACCTTC.